What follows is one T cell receptor (beta chain) and its context. The data derive from a study of blood T cell repertoires in COVID-19. Study information: Sample material is recorded as cDNA or gDNA derived from T cells, B-cell-depleted T cells, or PBMCs.

The CDR3 totals 11 residues. Germline CDR1 is MNHEY and CDR2 is SVGEGT. Trimming pared 6 bases from V and 7 bases from J, leaving 10 bases between. Under the authors' procedure: Estimation of nucleated cell counts relied on the amplification of reference gene primers. TCRdb keeps only in-frame clones here, not all; method: immunoSEQ multiplex PCR. Clone size and the V and J calls come from that table; the DNA yielded D and trimming. This sample yields approximately 210,000 clones, of which under 95% are seen a single time; 1% to 1.5% belongs to the top ten. Material for sequencing was peripheral blood. The chain combines TRBV6-2 or TRBV6-3 with TRBJ2-7, with D unresolved. The clonotype comes from a man aged 25 to 40 with acute or convalescent COVID-19. CDR3: CASSTFREQYF. DNA of the CDR3: TGTGCCAGCAGCACCTTTCGGGAGCAGTACTTC.